These 32 T cell receptor beta chains came from one sample sequenced in a study of early T cells in non-severe SARS-CoV-2 infection. TCRdb analysed the 5' RACE reads with MiXCR anew, one entry per CDR3 protein. The data show about 88,000 distinct CDR3 sequences, with about 16% seen just once and around 5.4% held by the top ten. Material for sequencing was whole blood. These TCRs come from an adult who was a healthcare worker with PCR-confirmed SARS-CoV-2 infection or an uninfected control (not recorded which).

The chain carries TRBV5-6 and TRBJ2-7, with 9 nucleotides matching TRBD1. The length of the CDR3 is 13 residues. The germline V gene has CDR1 SGHDT and CDR2 YYEEEE. Trimming removed 4 bases from V and 5 bases from J; junction bases left unmatched: 4. The CDR3 sequence: CASSPWTGDEQYF. Here the CDR3 DNA reads TGTGCCAGCAGCCCGTGGACAGGGGACGAGCAGTACTTC. Drawing the rest from reference TRBV5-6 and TRBJ2-7, the complete variable domain is DAGVTQSPTHLIKTRGQQVTLRCSPKSGHDTVSWYQQALGQGPQFIFQYYEEEERQRGNFPDRFSGHQFPNYSSELNVNALLLGDSALYLCASSPWTGDEQYFGPGTRLTVT.

The chain couples TRBV7-9 to TRBJ2-5, with D unclear. Per germline, CDR1 SEHNR and CDR2 FQNEAQ (reference sequence). The length of the CDR3 is 11 residues. Trimming took off 8 bases at V and 2 bases at J, with 6 bases between the two ends. The CDR3 sequence: CASASQETQYF. Here the CDR3 DNA reads TGTGCCAGCGCGTCACAAGAGACCCAGTACTTC.

This clonotype was counted many times. V and J are TRBV28 and TRBJ2-7; D is perhaps TRBD1 (5 bases). Trimming removed 4 bases from V and 3 bases from J, with 13 bases in between. The CDR3 consists of 14 residues. Germline lookup yields CDR1 MDHEN and CDR2 SYDVKM. This CDR3 reads CASSSPGHYYEQYF. As DNA, the CDR3 is TGTGCCAGCAGTTCCCCAGGGCATTACTACGAGCAGTACTTC.

The rearrangement links TRBV5-1 to TRBJ2-3; the D gene is possibly TRBD2 (6 bases). The V gene lost 4 bases and the J gene lost 2 bases, with 14 bases spanning the gap. CDR3 length: 15 residues. Germline V gene data show CDR1 as SGHRS and CDR2 as YFSETQ. In DNA form, the CDR3 reads TGCGCCAGCAGCGGGGGGAGCGGATACACAGATACGCAGTATTTT. This gives the protein CASSGGSGYTDTQYF.

The table lists this clonotype with many counts. The chain is built from TRBV20-1 and TRBJ1-5, with D possibly matching TRBD1 (6 bases). Germline V gives CDR1 DFQATT, CDR2 SNEGSKA (reference sequence). This CDR3 is 14 amino acids long. Trimming pared 1 base from V and 6 bases from J, leaving 13 bases between. The CDR3 here is CSARAVTGRQPQHF. The CDR3 bases are TGCAGTGCTAGAGCCGTTACAGGGCGTCAGCCCCAGCATTTT.

The chain recombines TRBV20-1 with TRBJ2-7, with 7 positions matching TRBD2. This CDR3 is 13 amino acids long. The trim removed 1 base at V and 1 base at J, leaving 1 base unmatched. Germline values: CDR1 DFQATT, CDR2 SNEGSKA (reference sequence). CDR3 loop: CSARVGRSYEQYF. In nucleotides, the CDR3 is TGCAGTGCTAGAGTCGGGAGGTCCTACGAGCAGTACTTC.

The genes are TRBV7-2 and TRBJ1-5, with 8 bases identical to TRBD1. CDR1 is SGHTA and CDR2 is FQGNSA in the germline V gene. V gave up 5 bases and J gave up 2 bases; unmatched junction bases: 5. There are 15 residues in the CDR3. The CDR3 spells CASSQGARGNQPQHF. The CDR3 DNA is TGTGCCAGCAGCCAGGGGGCGCGAGGCAATCAGCCCCAGCATTTT.

This rearrangement joins TRBV5-1 to TRBJ2-3, with D hard to call. The V end was cut by 4 bases, the J end by 1 base, with 7 bases between. The germline V gene has CDR1 SGHRS and CDR2 YFSETQ. The CDR3 is 13 residues long. The CDR3 DNA is TGCGCCAGCAGCGGGAATCGCACAGATACGCAGTATTTT. It translates to CASSGNRTDTQYF. The full variable domain, its missing parts supplied by reference TRBV5-1 and TRBJ2-3, is KAGVTQTPRYLIKTRGQQVTLSCSPISGHRSVSWYQQTPGQGLQFLFEYFSETQRNKGNFPGRFSGRQFSNSRSEMNVSTLELGDSALYLCASSGNRTDTQYFGPGTRLTVL.

This clonotype came up many times. The chain is built from TRBV3-1 and TRBJ1-1; D call uncertain. This CDR3 comprises 11 residues. The germline V gene encodes CDR1 LGHDT and CDR2 YNNKEL (reference sequence). Trimming took 3 bases from V and 11 from J, leaving 10 bases between them. For the CDR3, the DNA is TGTGCCAGCAGCCATAGAGGACCGGCTTTCTTT. It codes for CASSHRGPAFF.

V is TRBV12-2 and J is TRBJ2-7; the D call of TRBD2 is as the table states it, not checked on the DNA. TRBV12-2 is marked as a pseudogene. The CDR3 has 16 residues. DNA of the CDR3: TGTGCAAGTCGGCCGAACCCACTAGCCCCTTTATCCGAGCAGTACTTC. As protein: CASRPNPLAPLSEQYF.

This clonotype was seen a handful of times. The chain is built from TRBV18 and TRBJ2-1; D not resolved. Per germline, CDR1 KGHSH and CDR2 LQKENI. V lost 1 base and J lost 4, with 14 bases in between. The CDR3 has 16 residues. The CDR3 spells CASSPLSPTTYNEQFF. In DNA, the CDR3 is TGTGCCAGCTCACCACTCAGCCCTACTACATACAATGAGCAGTTCTTC.

This clonotype was recorded a few times. This chain links TRBV18 with TRBJ2-1; 7 nucleotides match TRBD1. CDR1 KGHSH and CDR2 LQKENI come from the germline V gene. The CDR3 has 13 residues. The V and J ends lost 1 base and 9 bases, in that order; junction bases with no gene match: 3. This CDR3 reads CASSPRQGREQFF. As DNA, the CDR3 is TGTGCCAGCTCACCACGACAGGGACGTGAGCAGTTCTTC.

This chain uses TRBV5-1 with TRBJ2-2, with TRBD2 matching 7 bases. V dropped 2 bases and J dropped 0; count of bases not matched to a gene: 7. The V gene's germline CDR1 is SGHRS and CDR2 YFSETQ. This CDR3 has 17 residues. This CDR3 is CASSLGFGTTNTGELFF. The CDR3 DNA sequence: TGCGCCAGCAGCTTAGGTTTTGGGACTACGAACACCGGGGAGCTGTTTTTT.

This clonotype turned up a few times. The chain recombines TRBV5-6 with TRBJ1-1; possibly TRBD1 for D (6 bases). Germline CDR1 SGHDT, CDR2 YYEEEE. The CDR3 has 13 amino acids. Trimming left V 2 bases short and J 4 bases short, with 9 bases between. CDR3 protein: CASSFRGGTEAFF. CDR3 DNA sequence: TGTGCCAGCAGCTTCAGGGGCGGCACTGAAGCTTTCTTT.

V gene TRBV20-1 combines with J gene TRBJ2-6; no definite D call. This CDR3 is 13 amino acids long. Trimming shortened V by 2 bases and J by 0 bases, and 2 bases separated the two germline ends. Germline V gene lookup returns CDR1 DFQATT and CDR2 SNEGSKA (reference sequence). This CDR3 reads CSARTSGANVLTF. CDR3 bases: TGCAGTGCTAGAACCTCTGGGGCCAACGTCCTGACTTTC.

There are a few counts of this clonotype. The J gene is TRBJ2-3, the V gene TRBV15, with D possibly called TRBD1 or TRBD2 (5 bases each). The CDR3 covers 15 residues. V dropped 5 bases and J dropped 2 bases, with 14 bases sitting between them. Germline CDR1 and CDR2: LNHNV and YYDKDF (reference sequence). DNA for the CDR3: TGTGCCACCAGCGGGGGACCTGACTTCACAGATACGCAGTATTTT. Its translation: CATSGGPDFTDTQYF.

This clonotype has only a few counts. The rearrangement joins TRBV24-1 to TRBJ2-1, with D maybe TRBD2 (5 bases). The CDR3 sequence is 14 residues long. V was trimmed by 5 bases and J by 2 bases, leaving 9 bases between them. Germline lookup yields CDR1 KGHDR and CDR2 SFDVKD. The CDR3 loop reads CATSGSSAYNEQFF. CDR3 coding DNA: TGTGCCACCAGTGGGAGTAGCGCCTACAATGAGCAGTTCTTC.

The CDR3 DNA reads TGTGCCAGCAGTAGGATCGATACGCAGTATTTT. As protein: CASSRIDTQYF. This chain uses TRBV2 with TRBJ2-3; D call uncertain. The CDR3 contains 11 residues. V lost 5 bases to trimming and J lost 6 bases, with 6 bases between them. Germline V CDR1 and CDR2: SNHLY, FYNNEI.

This clonotype was recorded a few times. The rearrangement uses TRBV7-9 and TRBJ2-1, with no clear D. V lost 3 bases and J lost 3, with 15 bases in between. The CDR3 covers 16 residues. CDR1 SEHNR and CDR2 FQNEAQ come from the germline V gene (reference sequence). The CDR3 DNA is TGTGCCAGCAGCTTTGGGTCAGCGAGACACTACAATGAGCAGTTCTTC. Amino acid sequence: CASSFGSARHYNEQFF.

The J gene is TRBJ2-7, the V gene TRBV28, with 9 positions matching TRBD2. CDR1 and CDR2 (germline): MDHEN, SYDVKM. Unmatched junction bases numbered 7, after V lost 1 base and J lost 6 bases. The CDR3 loop spans 15 amino acids. In nucleotides, the CDR3 is TGTGCCAGCAGTTTATCTGAGGCGGGAGGGGGCGAGCAGTACTTC. It encodes CASSLSEAGGGEQYF.

This clonotype has at least ten counts. This rearrangement joins TRBV6-1 to TRBJ2-7, with D perhaps matching TRBD1 (6 bases). CDR1 and CDR2 from the germline V gene are MNHNS and SASEGT. This CDR3 has 14 amino acids. V was pared by 4 bases and J by 1 base, with 11 bases between. The DNA for the CDR3 is TGTGCCAGCAGTGCTCAAGGGGGTTCCTACGAGCAGTACTTC. It specifies CASSAQGGSYEQYF.

This chain links TRBV20-1 with TRBJ2-3; no reliable D call. CDR1 is DFQATT, CDR2 SNEGSKA, per germline (reference sequence). The CDR3 is 15 amino acids. Trimming took off 3 bases at V and 1 base at J, with 14 bases between the two ends. As DNA, the CDR3 is TGCAGTGCTAGGATAGGCTCGACCCGCACAGATACGCAGTATTTT. It encodes CSARIGSTRTDTQYF.

The V call is TRBV27, the J call TRBJ2-1; the match to TRBD1 covers 8 bases. CDR1 MNHEY and CDR2 SMNVEV come from the germline V gene (reference sequence). V trimming: 7 bases; J trimming: 4 bases; junction bases outside the gene matches: 15. This CDR3 is 17 amino acids long. CDR3: CASMQTGDLHAYNEQFF. In nucleotides, the CDR3 is TGTGCCAGCATGCAGACAGGGGATTTGCATGCATACAATGAGCAGTTCTTC.

J is TRBJ1-4 and V is TRBV6-6; D remains unclear. The CDR3 length is 13 residues. The germline V gene has CDR1 MNHNY and CDR2 SVGAGI (reference sequence). V was clipped by 6 bases and J by 5 bases, with 10 bases between them. CDR3 in DNA: TGTGCCAGCAGACCGGGTCTCAATGAAAAACTGTTTTTT. This codes for CASRPGLNEKLFF.

This clonotype occurred many times. The gene calls are TRBV7-8 and TRBJ2-7; maybe TRBD2 (5 bases). Looked up from germline, CDR1 is SGHVS and CDR2 is FQNEAQ. With 4 bases removed from V and 4 bases from J, the gap between germline ends came to 8 bases. The CDR3 spans 12 residues. The CDR3 is CASSSRTYEQYF. CDR3 coding DNA: TGTGCCAGCAGCTCCAGGACTTACGAGCAGTACTTC.

This clonotype has just a few counts. The chain employs TRBV10-1 and TRBJ1-1; 9 bases agree with TRBD1. Germline V lookup: CDR1 WNHNN, CDR2 SYGVQD (reference sequence). This CDR3 contains 17 residues. Trimming removed 0 bases from V and 0 bases from J; junction bases left unmatched: 5. The CDR3 sequence: CASSESGTGIMNTEAFF. The CDR3 DNA reads as TGCGCCAGCAGTGAGTCCGGGACAGGGATCATGAACACTGAAGCTTTCTTT.

The table lists this clonotype with a few counts. The gene calls are TRBV12-3 or TRBV12-4 and TRBJ2-1, with 8 bases aligning to TRBD1. Germline trimming cut 5 bases from V and 8 bases from J; bases unmatched to any gene: 11. This CDR3 is built from 15 residues. The chain's CDR3 is CASSPLGQGAYEQFF. CDR3 sequence (DNA): TGTGCCAGCAGTCCCCTCGGGCAGGGGGCGTATGAGCAGTTCTTC.

This clonotype was seen a handful of times. The V gene is TRBV20-1, the J gene TRBJ1-2; D is perhaps TRBD1 (5 bases). There are 12 residues in the CDR3. V lost 5 bases to trimming and J lost 3 bases, with 10 bases between them. The germline gives CDR1 DFQATT, CDR2 SNEGSKA (reference sequence). The CDR3 DNA sequence: TGCAGTGCTGAAACGACAGACTATGGCTACACCTTC. Protein sequence: CSAETTDYGYTF.

This chain connects TRBV28 to TRBJ1-2; 8 bases align to TRBD1. CDR1 and CDR2 from the germline V gene are MDHEN and SYDVKM. The ends lost 3 bases at V and 5 bases at J; junction bases unmatched: 5. The CDR3 is 14 residues long. CDR3 sequence (DNA): TGTGCCAGCAGTTTCCCGGACAGGGCTTATGGCTACACCTTC. It is translated as CASSFPDRAYGYTF.

This clonotype was observed a few times. CDR3 amino acids: CASSLMGGVGETQYF. CDR3 coding DNA: TGTGCCAGCAGCTTAATGGGGGGAGTGGGCGAGACCCAGTACTTC. The chain is built from TRBV7-2 and TRBJ2-5, with a weak D call TRBD2 (6 bases). Germline values: CDR1 SGHTA, CDR2 FQGNSA. This CDR3 has 15 residues. The V and J ends lost 2 bases and 5 bases respectively, with 15 bases between them.

The rearrangement links TRBV12-3 or TRBV12-4 to TRBJ2-5; D possibly corresponds to TRBD1 (5 bases). The V gene lost 4 bases and the J gene lost 9 bases, with 15 bases spanning the gap. The CDR3 is 13 amino acids. The CDR3 coding sequence is TGTGCCAGCAGTTCTGGGGCAGGGCGGCCCCAGTACTTC. Translated, it gives CASSSGAGRPQYF.

This chain connects TRBV2 to TRBJ2-7, with TRBD1 matching 10 bases. The CDR3 consists of 15 residues. In germline, CDR1 is SNHLY, CDR2 FYNNEI. Germline trimming cut 6 bases from V and 7 bases from J; bases unmatched to any gene: 12. CDR3 DNA: TGTGCCAGCAGGGGCCGGGACAGGGGAGTAGCAGAGCAGTACTTC. Protein product: CASRGRDRGVAEQYF.